The next 12 T cell receptor beta chains were all read from a single sample in a study of T cell responses to AZD1222 COVID-19 vaccine. Assay used: immunoSEQ multiplex PCR; TCRdb lists only in-frame clones, some missing. The data contain 95,000 to 100,000 clones, around 87% of them singletons. The sequencing here drew on peripheral blood, taken 28 days after the second AZD1222 dose. The source is an adult who received the AZD1222 COVID-19 vaccine.

This sequence joins TRBV27 and TRBJ1-2, with D possibly being TRBD1 (5 bases). Trimming took off 7 bases at V and 3 bases at J, with 15 bases between the two ends. This CDR3 contains 14 residues. Germline values: CDR1 MNHEY, CDR2 SMNVEV (reference sequence). CDR3: CASKWSGGDYGYTF. The CDR3 region has the DNA TGTGCCAGCAAATGGTCCGGGGGTGACTATGGCTACACCTTC.

This clone was counted a few times. This sequence joins TRBV5-1 and TRBJ1-6; no clear D gene. This CDR3 contains 14 residues. V lost 4 bases, J lost 4 bases, and 9 bases lay in between. Per the germline V gene, CDR1 is SGHRS and CDR2 is YFSETQ. In nucleotides, the CDR3 is TGCGCCAGCAGCCTAACACAATATAATTCACCCCTCCACTTT. Encoded protein: CASSLTQYNSPLHF.

The gene calls are TRBV15 and TRBJ2-2; maybe TRBD2 (6 bases). V was pared by 4 bases and J by 5 bases, with 14 bases between. The CDR3 sequence is 15 residues long. The germline gives CDR1 LNHNV, CDR2 YYDKDF (reference sequence). The CDR3 region is CATSMEGLFTGELFF. As DNA, the CDR3 is TGTGCCACCAGCATGGAGGGACTTTTTACCGGGGAGCTGTTTTTT.

The CDR3 DNA reads as TGTGCCAGCAGTATCCCATCCGGGACACGGCAGTACTTC. It translates to CASSIPSGTRQYF. This rearrangement joins TRBV28 to TRBJ2-7; possible D gene TRBD1, 6 bases. Germline CDR1 MDHEN, CDR2 SYDVKM. V was shortened by 5 bases and J by 9 bases, with 17 bases between the two germline ends. The CDR3 consists of 13 residues. Combining the CDR3 with reference TRBV28 and TRBJ2-7 gives the whole variable domain DVKVTQSSRYLVKRTGEKVFLECVQDMDHENMFWYRQDPGLGLRLIYFSYDVKMKEKGDIPEGYSVSREKKERFSLILESASTNQTSMYLCASSIPSGTRQYFGPGTRLTVT.

Details on this clone: Other DNA sequences of this sample code for an identical CDR3. The V gene is TRBV10-3, the J gene TRBJ1-1; D is possibly TRBD1 (5 bases). Trimming took off 4 bases at V and 0 bases at J, with 9 bases between the two ends. Germline lookup yields CDR1 ENHRY and CDR2 SYGVKD. This CDR3 spans 14 amino acids. The CDR3 protein is CAISGQGMNTEAFF. The CDR3 DNA reads as TGTGCCATCAGTGGCCAGGGTATGAACACTGAAGCTTTCTTT.

J is TRBJ2-1 and V is TRBV6-2 or TRBV6-3; D is unresolved. This CDR3 has 12 residues. Germline values: CDR1 MNHEY, CDR2 SVGEGT. V was clipped by 0 bases and J by 9 bases, with 6 bases between them. The CDR3 region has the DNA TGTGCCAGCAGTTACTCGGCCTTTGAGCAGTTCTTC. Protein: CASSYSAFEQFF.

The genes are TRBV5-1 and TRBJ1-4, with a tentative D call TRBD1 (6 bases). The CDR3 loop spans 15 amino acids. Trimming took off 4 bases at V and 5 bases at J, with 15 bases between the two ends. CDR1 SGHRS and CDR2 YFSETQ come from the germline V gene. This CDR3 reads CASSPGGGGNEKLFF. As DNA, the CDR3 is TGCGCCAGCAGCCCCGGGGGAGGGGGAAATGAAAAACTGTTTTTT.

The chain uses TRBV4-1 and TRBJ1-3, with D uncertain. CDR3 size: 16 residues. The germline V and J ends were trimmed by 0 bases and 0 bases, with 9 bases remaining between them. The germline gives CDR1 MGHRA, CDR2 YSYEKL. The CDR3 reads CASSQDPGFSGNTIYF. As DNA, the CDR3 is TGCGCCAGCAGCCAAGATCCCGGGTTCTCTGGAAACACCATATATTTT.

This clone was seen a single time. This chain links TRBV18 with TRBJ2-3, with 7 bases matching TRBD2. CDR1 is KGHSH, CDR2 LQKENI, per germline. V lost 2 bases to trimming and J lost 0 bases; unmatched junction nucleotides: 11. The CDR3 is 18 residues long. CDR3 sequence (DNA): TGTGCCAGCTCACCAAGGGAGGCTAGCGGAACTAGCACAGATACGCAGTATTTT. Protein sequence: CASSPREASGTSTDTQYF.

The J gene is TRBJ1-5, the V gene TRBV7-9; D possibly corresponds to TRBD1 (5 bases). V shed 5 bases and J shed 5 bases, with 16 bases lying between them. This CDR3 has 15 residues. From germline, CDR1 is SEHNR and CDR2 FQNEAQ (reference sequence). CDR3 in DNA: TGTGCCAGCAGCGCCCAGGTAGGGGAGGATCAGCCCCAGCATTTT. Protein sequence: CASSAQVGEDQPQHF.

This clone appeared a few times. V and J are TRBV5-4 and TRBJ1-4, with TRBD1 identical over 11 bases. Germline V gives CDR1 SGHNT, CDR2 YYREEE (reference sequence). V shed 9 bases and J 11 bases; nucleotides not matched to a gene: 9. This CDR3 comprises 13 residues. CDR3 loop: CATGDRGMEKLFF. The CDR3 DNA reads TGTGCCACCGGGGACAGGGGGATGGAGAAACTGTTTTTT.

In DNA, the CDR3 is TGTGCCAGCAGTTTCTCCCTAATAGCGGGAGGGCCCATCCGTGAGCAGTTCTTC. It codes for CASSFSLIAGGPIREQFF. This sequence joins TRBV27 and TRBJ2-1, with TRBD2 matching 11 bases. The germline V gene has CDR1 MNHEY and CDR2 SMNVEV (reference sequence). The CDR3 covers 18 residues. V gave up 3 bases and J gave up 9 bases; unmatched junction bases: 16.